This T cell receptor (beta chain) was sequenced in a study of T cell therapy after organ transplantation. Only in-frame clones appear in the TCRdb table, and some are missing; sequencing was by immunoSEQ multiplex PCR. This table holds about 1,200 clones, around 38% found once. IFN-gamma-secreting cells were captured from therapy product cells restimulated 3 to 5 hours with a CMV peptide pool. This clone counts as medium-sized (0.01 to 0.1%). Antigen: not known. The germline gives CDR1 WNHNN, CDR2 SYGVQD (reference sequence). Losses at the gene ends were 6 bases for V and 4 bases for J; bases not matched to a gene: 5. The CDR3 spans 14 residues.

The sequence was collected from a human patient who had received a solid organ transplant and had CMV disease. The T cells may partly be graft donor cells. The chain carries TRBV10-1 and TRBJ2-5; 10 bases map to TRBD1. Sequencing input: cultured CD8+ T cells. The CDR3 nucleotides are TGCGCCAGCAGAACCCGGACAGGGGGAGAGACCCAGTACTTC. It is translated as CASRTRTGGETQYF.